The clone carrying this TCR beta chain was recorded only once. The data stem from a study of blood T cell repertoires in COVID-19. Across the whole study: Sources were T cells, B-cell-depleted T cells, or PBMCs; the material itself was cDNA or gDNA.

Original analysis: Amplified reference gene primers provided the basis for estimating nucleated cell counts. Clones were read by immunoSEQ multiplex PCR, and TCRdb kept only the in-frame ones, dropping some. D and trimming were read from the DNA, whereas the V and J calls and clone size are those reported in that table. The repertoire holds over 45,000 clones, roughly 80% seen once, with roughly 5.8% in the top ten. V shed 3 bases and J 4 bases; nucleotides not matched to a gene: 1. Per germline, CDR1 SGDLS and CDR2 YYNGEE. The CDR3 is 14 amino acids. This TCR was recovered from a human donor in a cohort sampled during active or convalescent COVID-19. The genes are TRBV9 and TRBJ2-5, with 12 bases matching TRBD2. The source material was peripheral blood. CDR3 nucleotides: TGTGCCAGCAGCGGACTAGCGGGGGCAGAGACCCAGTACTTC. It codes for CASSGLAGAETQYF.